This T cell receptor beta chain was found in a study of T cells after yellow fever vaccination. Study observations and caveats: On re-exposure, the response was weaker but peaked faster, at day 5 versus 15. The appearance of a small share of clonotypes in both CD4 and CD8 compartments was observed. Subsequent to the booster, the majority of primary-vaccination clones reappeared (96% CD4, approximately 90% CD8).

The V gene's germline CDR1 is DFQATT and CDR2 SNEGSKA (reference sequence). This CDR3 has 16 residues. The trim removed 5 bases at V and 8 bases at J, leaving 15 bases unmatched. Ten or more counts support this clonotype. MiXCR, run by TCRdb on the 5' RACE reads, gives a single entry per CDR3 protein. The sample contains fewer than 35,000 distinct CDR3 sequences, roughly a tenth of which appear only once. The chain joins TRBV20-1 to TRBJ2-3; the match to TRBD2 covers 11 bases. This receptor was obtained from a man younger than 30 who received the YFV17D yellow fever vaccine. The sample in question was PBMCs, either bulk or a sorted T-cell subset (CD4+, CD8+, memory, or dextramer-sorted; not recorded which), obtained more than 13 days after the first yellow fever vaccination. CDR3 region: CSAATPSSGGPGTQYF. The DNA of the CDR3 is TGCAGTGCTGCCACCCCTTCTAGCGGGGGGCCCGGTACGCAGTATTTT.